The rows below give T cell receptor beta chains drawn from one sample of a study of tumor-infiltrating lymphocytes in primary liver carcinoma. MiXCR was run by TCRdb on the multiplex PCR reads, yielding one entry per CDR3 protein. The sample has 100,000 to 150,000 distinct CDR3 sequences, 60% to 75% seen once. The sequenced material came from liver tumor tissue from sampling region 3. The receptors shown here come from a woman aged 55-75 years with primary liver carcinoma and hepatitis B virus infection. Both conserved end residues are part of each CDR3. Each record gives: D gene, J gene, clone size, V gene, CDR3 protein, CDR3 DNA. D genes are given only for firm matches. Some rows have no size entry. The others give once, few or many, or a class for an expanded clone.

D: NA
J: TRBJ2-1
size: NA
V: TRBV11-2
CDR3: CTSSLDYSGEQLF
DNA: TGTACCAGCAGCTTAGATTACAGCGGTGAGCAGTTATTC

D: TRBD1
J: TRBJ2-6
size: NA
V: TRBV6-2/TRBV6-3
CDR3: CASSSLGTATHSGANVPTF
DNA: TGTGCCAGCAGCTCCCTAGGGACAGCGACTCACTCTGGGGCCAACGTCCCGACTTTC

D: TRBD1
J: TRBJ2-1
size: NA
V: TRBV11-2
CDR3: CVSSPHVGQDNEQFF
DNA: TGTGTCAGCAGCCCGCACGTAGGACAGGACAATGAGCAGTTCTTC

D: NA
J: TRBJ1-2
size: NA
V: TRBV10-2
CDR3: CSSSELDGGGYGCTF
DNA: NA

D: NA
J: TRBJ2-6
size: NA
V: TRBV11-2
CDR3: CASSLPPGGGVGTNVLNF
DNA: TGTGCCAGCAGCTTACCTCCCGGTGGGGGAGTTGGGACCAACGTCCTGAATTTC

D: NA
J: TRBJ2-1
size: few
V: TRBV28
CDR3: CAGGSYNEQFF
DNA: TGTGCGGGGGGTTCCTACAATGAGCAGTTCTTC

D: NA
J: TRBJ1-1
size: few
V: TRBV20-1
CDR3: CSASGSWNTEAFF
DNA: TGCAGTGCTAGTGGCAGCTGGAACACTGAAGCTTTCTTT

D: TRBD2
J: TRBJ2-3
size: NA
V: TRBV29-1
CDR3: CIVPTSGRSTDTQYF
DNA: TGCATCGTACCTACTAGCGGGAGGAGCACAGATACGCAGTATTTT

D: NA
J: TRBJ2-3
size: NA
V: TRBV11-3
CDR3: CASSFRSSTDTQYF
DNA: TGTGCCAGCAGCTTCAGGTCCAGCACAGATACGCAGTATTTC

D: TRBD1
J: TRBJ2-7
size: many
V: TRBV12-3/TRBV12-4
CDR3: CASRRTGYSYEQYF
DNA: TGTGCCAGCAGGAGGACAGGGTACTCCTACGAGCAGTACTTC

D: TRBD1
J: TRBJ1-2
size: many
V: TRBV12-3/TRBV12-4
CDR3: CASSPTGGGYGYTF
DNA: TGTGCCAGCAGCCCGACAGGGGGCGGCTATGGCTACACCTTC

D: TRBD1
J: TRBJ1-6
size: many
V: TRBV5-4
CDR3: CASSRGQGAGNSPLHF
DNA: TGTGCCAGCAGCCGGGGACAGGGGGCAGGCAATTCACCCCTCCACTTT

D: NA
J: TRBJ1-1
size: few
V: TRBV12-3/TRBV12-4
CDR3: CASSSPDTEAFF
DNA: TGTGCCAGCAGTTCCCCGGACACTGAAGCTTTCTTT

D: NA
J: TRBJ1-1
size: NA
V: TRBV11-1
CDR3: CASSPYRLKTEAFF
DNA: TGTGCCAGCAGCCCGTACAGGCTGAAGACTGAAGCTTTCTTT

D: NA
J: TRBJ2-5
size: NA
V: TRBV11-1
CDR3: CTSSLATQETQYF
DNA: TGTACCAGCAGCTTAGCTACCCAAGAGACCCAGTACTTC

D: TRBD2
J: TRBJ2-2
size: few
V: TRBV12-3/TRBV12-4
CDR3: CASTAGGPSIHTGELFF
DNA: TGTGCCAGCACCGCGGGAGGGCCAAGTATCCACACCGGTGAGCTGTTTTTT

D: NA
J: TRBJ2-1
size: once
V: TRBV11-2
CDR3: CASSLGVRAKQFF
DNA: TGTGCCAGTAGCTTAGGGGTTCGGGCTAAGCAGTTCTTC

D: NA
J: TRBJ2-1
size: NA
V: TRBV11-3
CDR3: CACSLGKVDEQFF
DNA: TGTGCCTGCAGCTTAGGGAAGGTAGATGAGCAGTTCTTC

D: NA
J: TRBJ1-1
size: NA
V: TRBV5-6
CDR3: CASSPNRGWTEAFF
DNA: TGTGCCAGTAGCCCGAACCGGGGGTGGACTGAAGCTTTCTTT

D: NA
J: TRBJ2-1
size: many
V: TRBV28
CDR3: CASSPGAAGGEQFF
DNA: TGTGCCAGCAGTCCCGGGGCAGCGGGCGGTGAGCAGTTCTTC

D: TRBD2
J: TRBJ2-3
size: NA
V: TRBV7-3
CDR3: CASSPGLATDTQYF
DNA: TGTGCCAGCAGCCCCGGACTAGCTACAGATACGCAGTATTTT

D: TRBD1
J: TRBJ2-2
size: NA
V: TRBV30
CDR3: CARDRVPGELFF
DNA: TGTGCCCGGGACAGAGTCCCCGGGGAGCTGTTTTTT

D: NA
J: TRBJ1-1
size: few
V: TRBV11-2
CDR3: CANSPRRDTEAFF
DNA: TGTGCCAACAGCCCGAGGAGGGATACTGAAGCTTTCTTT

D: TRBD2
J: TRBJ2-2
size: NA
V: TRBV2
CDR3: CASSEFRGGRGTGELFF
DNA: TGTGCCAGCAGTGAATTTCGGGGAGGGAGGGGCACCGGGGAGCTGTTTTTT

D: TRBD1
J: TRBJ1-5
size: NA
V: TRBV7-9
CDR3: CASSKQGSNQPQHF
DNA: TGTGCCAGCAGTAAACAGGGGTCCAATCAGCCCCAGCATTTT

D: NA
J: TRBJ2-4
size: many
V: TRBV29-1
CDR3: CSVPLGPKNIQYF
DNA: TGCAGCGTCCCTCTCGGCCCTAAAAACATTCAGTACTTC

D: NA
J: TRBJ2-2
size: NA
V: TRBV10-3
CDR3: CAIRGAETKIGELFF
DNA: TGTGCCATCAGGGGAGCGGAAACGAAGATCGGGGAGCTGTTTTTT

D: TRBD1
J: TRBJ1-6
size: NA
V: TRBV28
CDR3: CASRLDRRNSPLHF
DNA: TGTGCCAGCAGATTGGACAGGAGGAATTCACCCCTCCACTTT

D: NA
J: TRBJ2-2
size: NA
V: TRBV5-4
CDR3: CVSSLSSTGEPFF
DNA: TGTGTCAGCAGCTTGTCAAGCACCGGGGAGCCGTTTTTT